This TCR beta chain was captured in a study of OX40 agonist ivuxolimab in advanced cancers. Study context: Across the patients, intravenous ivuxolimab was delivered every 2 weeks at 0.01 to 10 mg/kg. Partial responses were recorded for three patients, including one with hepatocellular carcinoma and two with cutaneous melanoma.

Of note for this clone: Antigen unknown.

This CDR3 has 14 residues. V gave up 5 bases and J gave up 4 bases, with 9 bases separating them. Germline CDR1 and CDR2: MNHEY and SVGAGI. The assay was immunoSEQ multiplex PCR, and TCRdb's table has in-frame clones only and misses some. This repertoire shows over 75,000 clones, about 83% found once; its top ten account for 1.4% to 1.5%. General study results and limits: Some of the lowest clonal expansion was seen in partial responders at 0.1-3.0 mg/kg. By week 6 at 0.1 to 3.0 mg/kg, blood CD4+ and CD8+ T cells had expanded clonally.

The genes are TRBV6-5 and TRBJ2-6; maybe TRBD2 (6 bases). This specimen consisted of CD4+ or CD8+ T cells sorted from blood, obtained in a trial of the OX40 agonist ivuxolimab. The source is an adult with an advanced solid tumor such as melanoma, head and neck, liver or kidney cancer. The CDR3, as DNA: TGTGCCAGCAGTGCGGGGCTCGGGGCCAACGTCCTGACTTTC. This gives the protein CASSAGLGANVLTF.